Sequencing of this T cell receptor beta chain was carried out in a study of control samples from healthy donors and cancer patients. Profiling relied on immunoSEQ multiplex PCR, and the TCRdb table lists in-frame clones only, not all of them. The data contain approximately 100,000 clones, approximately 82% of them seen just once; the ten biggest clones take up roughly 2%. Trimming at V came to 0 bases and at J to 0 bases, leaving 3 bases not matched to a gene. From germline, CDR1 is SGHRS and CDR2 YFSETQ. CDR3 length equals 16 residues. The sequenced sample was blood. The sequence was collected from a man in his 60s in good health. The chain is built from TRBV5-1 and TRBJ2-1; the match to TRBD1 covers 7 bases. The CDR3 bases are TGCGCCAGCAGCTTGGGAGGGGGCATCTCCTACAATGAGCAGTTCTTC. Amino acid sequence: CASSLGGGISYNEQFF.